This T cell receptor beta chain was obtained from a study of T cell responses to AZD1222 COVID-19 vaccine. Study-level findings and limits: Among vaccine-associated CD4 TCRs, coverage spanned spike, with dominance at 160-218 and 743-854. In all cases, repertoires were sampled only after the peak T cell response. Unmutated variant regions are reportedly the target of nearly half of TCRs that are spike-specific. Spike-specific TCR depth and breadth grew after two AZD1222 doses.

Clones were read by immunoSEQ multiplex PCR, and TCRdb kept only the in-frame ones, dropping some. The sample holds 70,000 or so clones, around 83% seen once. Concerning this clone: Its target is unknown.

The clonotype was recovered from an adult in good health. The starting material was peripheral blood, obtained on day 0 of AZD1222 vaccination.

For the CDR3, the DNA is TGTGCCAGCAGTACATGGGGGCACGAGCAGTACTTC. Its protein product is CASSTWGHEQYF. This sequence joins TRBV6-6 and TRBJ2-7; D possibly corresponds to TRBD1 (6 bases). The CDR3 spans 12 residues. Germline V lookup: CDR1 MNHNY, CDR2 SVGAGI (reference sequence). Trimming removed 5 bases at V and 5 bases at J, with 10 bases between.